The 9 T cell receptor beta chains listed next were all sequenced from one sample in a study of Ad26.COV2.S vaccination and SARS-CoV-2 variants. Treatment here: 15 to 20 received Ad26.COV2.S at low or high dose, single or two shots; 5 received placebo; per-sample allocation not given. Sampling was performed 63 days after the first vaccine or placebo injection. Profiled with immunoSEQ multiplex PCR; TCRdb holds only in-frame clones, not every one. The sample consists of about 370,000 clones, 70% to 90% of them appearing once. The source material was peripheral blood, sampled in a trial of Ad26.COV2.S vaccine versus placebo. These receptors were collected from a person between 18 and 59 years old who received the Ad26.COV2.S COVID-19 vaccine or a placebo.

V usage is TRBV6-1 and J usage is TRBJ2-1, with TRBD1 matching 11 bases. With V trimmed by 2 bases and J by 6 bases, 3 bases remained unmatched. The CDR3 totals 15 residues. Per the germline V gene, CDR1 is MNHNS and CDR2 is SASEGT. The CDR3 spells CASSETGQGGNEQFF. The CDR3 coding sequence is TGTGCCAGCAGTGAAACGGGACAGGGGGGCAATGAGCAGTTCTTC.

V is TRBV30 and J is TRBJ2-7, with 7 bases that match TRBD1. The CDR3 is made up of 14 amino acids. Looked up from germline, CDR1 is GTSNPN and CDR2 is SVGIG (reference sequence). V dropped 8 bases and J dropped 0; count of bases not matched to a gene: 10. Written as DNA, the CDR3 is TGTGCCGGAGGTTTGACAGGGTCCTCCTACGAGCAGTACTTC. Amino acid sequence: CAGGLTGSSYEQYF.

This clone was picked up a small number of times. The chain recombines TRBV7-3 with TRBJ2-7, with 7 positions matching TRBD1. The V and J ends lost 2 bases and 0 bases, in that order; junction bases with no gene match: 4. This CDR3 is 15 amino acids long. Germline V gene data show CDR1 as SGHTA and CDR2 as FQGTGA. The CDR3 coding sequence is TGTGCCAGCAGCTTAGCCGGGACAGCCTCCTACGAGCAGTACTTC. This encodes CASSLAGTASYEQYF.

The V gene is TRBV24-1, the J gene TRBJ2-1; D ambiguous. V gave up 3 bases and J gave up 0 bases, with 8 bases separating them. Germline CDR1 and CDR2: KGHDR and SFDVKD. CDR3 length: 15 amino acids. The DNA of the CDR3 is TGTGCCACCAGTGATCACTGGGACTCCTACAATGAGCAGTTCTTC. It translates to CATSDHWDSYNEQFF.

The chain has TRBV18 and TRBJ2-1; D ambiguous. Germline V gene lookup returns CDR1 KGHSH and CDR2 LQKENI. Trimming stripped 2 bases from V and 8 bases from J, with 7 bases between. The CDR3 covers 12 residues. CDR3 sequence: CASSPEIYEQFF. The CDR3 DNA is TGTGCCAGCTCACCAGAGATCTATGAGCAGTTCTTC.

The rearrangement links TRBV4-2 to TRBJ1-6, with 9 bases lining up with TRBD1. J lost 9 bases, V lost 1 base, and 10 bases had no gene match. Germline V gives CDR1 LGHNA, CDR2 YNFKEQ. CDR3 length: 17 amino acids. The CDR3 DNA reads TGTGCCAGCAGCCAAGTCTTCCCGGGACAGGGAGGTTCACCCCTCCACTTT. Amino acids: CASSQVFPGQGGSPLHF.

This clone has a single count. The gene calls are TRBV27 and TRBJ1-1, with D hard to call. Per the germline V gene, CDR1 is MNHEY and CDR2 is SMNVEV (reference sequence). The CDR3 has 14 amino acids. Trimming left V 2 bases short and J 2 bases short, with 9 bases between. CDR3 region: CASSLKVKNTEAFF. The CDR3, as DNA: TGTGCCAGCAGTTTAAAGGTAAAAAACACTGAAGCTTTCTTT.

Only one count was recorded for this clone. V is TRBV5-6 and J is TRBJ2-5; D may match TRBD1 or TRBD2 (5 bases each). The CDR3 covers 15 residues. CDR1 and CDR2 (germline): SGHDT, YYEEEE. Trimming pared 3 bases from V and 4 bases from J, leaving 16 bases between. CDR3 bases: TGTGCCAGCAGCTCCCCGGGACCGGGTGGAGAGACCCAGTACTTC. This translates into CASSSPGPGGETQYF.

V and J are TRBV18 and TRBJ1-2; a possible D gene is TRBD1 (5 bases). Germline V lookup: CDR1 KGHSH, CDR2 LQKENI. Trimming took 2 bases from V and 2 from J, leaving 12 bases between them. This CDR3 contains 15 residues. In nucleotides, the CDR3 is TGTGCCAGCTCACCATCGGGAGAGGGGAACTATGGCTACACCTTC. As protein: CASSPSGEGNYGYTF.